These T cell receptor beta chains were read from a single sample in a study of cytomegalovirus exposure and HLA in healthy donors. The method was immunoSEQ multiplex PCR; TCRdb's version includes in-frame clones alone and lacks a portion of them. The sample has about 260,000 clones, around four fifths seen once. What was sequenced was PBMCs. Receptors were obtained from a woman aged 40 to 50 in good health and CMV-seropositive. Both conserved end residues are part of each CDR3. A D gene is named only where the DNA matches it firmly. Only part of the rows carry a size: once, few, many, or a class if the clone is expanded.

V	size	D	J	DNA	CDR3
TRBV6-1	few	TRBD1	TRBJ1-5	TGTGCCAGCAGCCTGGCCGGGACAGGCAATCAGCCCCAGCATTTT	CASSLAGTGNQPQHF
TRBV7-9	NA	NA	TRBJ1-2	TGTTCCAGCAGCCACGGGAGGGACTATGGCTACACCTTC	CSSSHGRDYGYTF
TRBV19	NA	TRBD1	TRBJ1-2	TGTGCCAGTAGTATAGGGAACAGGGGGCAGTATGGCTACACCTTC	CASSIGNRGQYGYTF
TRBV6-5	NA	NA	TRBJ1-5	TGTGCCAGCAGTTACTCCGCGGTCCAGCCCCAGCATTTT	CASSYSAVQPQHF
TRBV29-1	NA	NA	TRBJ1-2	TGCAGCGGTATGAGCCCAGGGAACTATGGCTACACCTTC	CSGMSPGNYGYTF
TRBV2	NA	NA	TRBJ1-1	TGTGCCAGCAGTGATCAGGGATTCATCACTGAAGCTTTCTTT	CASSDQGFITEAFF
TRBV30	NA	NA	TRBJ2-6	TGTGCCTACACCAGGGGTCCCGGGGCCAACGTCCTGACTTTC	CAYTRGPGANVLTF
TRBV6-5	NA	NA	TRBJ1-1	TGTGCCAGCAGTTACTTCAGGGGTTCTGAAGCTTTCTTT	CASSYFRGSEAFF
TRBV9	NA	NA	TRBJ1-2	TGTGCCAGCAGCCCGGAACGGAGTTCAAACTATGGCTACACCTTC	CASSPERSSNYGYTF
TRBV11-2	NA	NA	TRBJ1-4	TGTGCCAGCAGCCGGGGACACCTGGGAGAAAAACTGTTTTTT	CASSRGHLGEKLFF
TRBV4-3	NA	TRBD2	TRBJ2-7	TGCGCCAGCAGCCAAGATTCCGCGGGAGTAGACGAGCAGTACTTC	CASSQDSAGVDEQYF
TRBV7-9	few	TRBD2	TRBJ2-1	TGTGCCAGCAGCCCGAAAATACGTCTAGCGGGAGCCACAGGGGAGCAGTTCTTC	CASSPKIRLAGATGEQFF
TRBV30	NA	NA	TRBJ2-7	TGTGCCTGGAGAAGGCAGGGGGGATCCTACGAGCAGTACTTC	CAWRRQGGSYEQYF
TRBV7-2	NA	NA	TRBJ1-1	TGTGCCAGCAGCAAGCAGGAGAACACTGAAGCTTTCTTT	CASSKQENTEAFF
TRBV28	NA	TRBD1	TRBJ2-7	TGTGCCAGCAGTCCCCGGACAGGAAGCTACGAGCAGTACTTC	CASSPRTGSYEQYF
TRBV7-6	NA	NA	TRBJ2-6	TGTGCCAGCAGCCTTGTCGGTGATAGCTCTGGGGCCAACGTCCTGACTTTC	CASSLVGDSSGANVLTF
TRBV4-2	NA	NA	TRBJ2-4	TGTGCCAGCAGCCAAGGAAATAGCGACCCAGCCAAAAACATTCAGTACTTC	CASSQGNSDPAKNIQYF
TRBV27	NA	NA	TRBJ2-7	TGTGCCAGCAGTACTCAATACGAGCAGTACTTC	CASSTQYEQYF
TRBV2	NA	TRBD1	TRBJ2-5	TGTGCCAGCACCCTCAACCAGGGGGTTTGGCCCCAGTACTTC	CASTLNQGVWPQYF
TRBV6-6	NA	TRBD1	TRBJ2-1	TGTGCCAGCGGGATCACAGGGGGCTTTGAGCAGTTCTTC	CASGITGGFEQFF
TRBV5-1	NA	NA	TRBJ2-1	TGCGCCAGCAGCGGAGGGAACTACAATGAGCAGTTCTTC	CASSGGNYNEQFF
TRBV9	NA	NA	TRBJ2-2	TGTGCCAGCAGCGTAGGTGCCAGGGGTTACACCGGGGAGCTGTTTTTT	CASSVGARGYTGELFF
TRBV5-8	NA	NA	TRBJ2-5	TGTGCCAGCAGCTTGGAGTTCGGCGGTGAGCAGTACTTC	CASSLEFGGEQYF
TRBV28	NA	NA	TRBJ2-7	TGTGCCAGTACACAAGCGCCCTACTACGAGCAGTACTTC	CASTQAPYYEQYF
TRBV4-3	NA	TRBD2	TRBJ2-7	TGCGCCAGCAGCCAAGATCGCGGGAGCGACTACGAGCAGTACTTC	CASSQDRGSDYEQYF
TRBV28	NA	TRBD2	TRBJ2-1	TGTGCCAGCAGTTCCCGGAGCGGGAGGTCGTACAATGAGCAGTTCTTC	CASSSRSGRSYNEQFF
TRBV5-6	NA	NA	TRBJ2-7	TGTGCCAGCAGTTCCCAGGGGAGCGAGCAGTACTTC	CASSSQGSEQYF
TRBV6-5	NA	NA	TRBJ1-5	TGTGCCAGCAGTTACTCAGGCTCAGGAGGGCCCCAGCATTTT	CASSYSGSGGPQHF
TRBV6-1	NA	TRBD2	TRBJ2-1	TGTGCCAGCAGTCCGAGACTAGCGGGAGTGACTGAGCAGTTCTTC	CASSPRLAGVTEQFF